The 16 T cell receptor beta chains below were found in one sample sequenced in a study of blood T cell repertoires in COVID-19. The method was immunoSEQ multiplex PCR; TCRdb's version includes in-frame clones alone and lacks a portion of them. This repertoire shows tens of thousands of clones, approximately 86% found once; its top ten account for 4.5% to 5.5%. Sequences were obtained from peripheral blood. These receptors all come from a man in his 70s with acute or convalescent COVID-19.

The genes are TRBV28 and TRBJ2-1; TRBD1 agrees at 10 bases. In germline, CDR1 is MDHEN, CDR2 SYDVKM. The CDR3 length is 14 residues. V was pared by 7 bases and J by 6 bases, with 6 bases of the junction left unmatched. The CDR3 nucleotides read TGTGCCAGCACCACCGGGACAGGGGTCAATGAGCAGTTCTTC. Protein sequence: CASTTGTGVNEQFF.

V and J are TRBV11-2 and TRBJ2-1, with 11 bases identical to TRBD2. The trim removed 5 bases at V and 7 bases at J, leaving 4 bases unmatched. CDR3 size: 14 residues. CDR1 and CDR2 from the germline V gene are SGHAT and FQNNGV. CDR3 sequence (DNA): TGTGCCAGCAGCCCCGGGACTAGCGGTAATGAGCAGTTCTTC. Its protein product is CASSPGTSGNEQFF.

The J gene is TRBJ1-4, the V gene TRBV7-6; possibly TRBD1 for D (5 bases). V was cut by 5 bases and J by 4 bases, with 17 bases left in between. The CDR3 length is 16 residues. Germline values: CDR1 SGHVS, CDR2 FNYEAQ. In DNA, the CDR3 is TGTGCCAGCAGCCTGGGGTCGGGGGTTAATAATGAAAAACTGTTTTTT. Translating gives CASSLGSGVNNEKLFF. Variable domain in full (rest from reference TRBV7-6 and TRBJ1-4): GAGVSQSPRYKVTKRGQDVALRCDPISGHVSLYWYRQALGQGPEFLTYFNYEAQQDKSGLPNDRFSAERPEGSISTLTIQRTEQRDSAMYRCASSLGSGVNNEKLFFGSGTQLSVL.

The chain links TRBV18 to TRBJ1-5; D may be TRBD1 (5 bases). The germline V and J ends were trimmed by 2 bases and 2 bases, with 13 bases remaining between them. The CDR3 runs to 16 residues. CDR1 and CDR2 from the germline V gene are KGHSH and LQKENI. The CDR3 DNA follows: TGTGCCAGCTCACCAAGGGAAAGGGGTGGCAATCAGCCCCAGCATTTT. It translates to CASSPRERGGNQPQHF.

This chain uses TRBV6-5 with TRBJ2-1; D is ambiguous. The V and J ends lost 7 bases and 4 bases respectively, with 8 bases between them. Germline V lookup: CDR1 MNHEY, CDR2 SVGAGI. The CDR3 extends over 12 amino acids. As DNA, the CDR3 is TGTGCCAGCACCGAGTTTTACAATGAGCAGTTCTTC. This gives the protein CASTEFYNEQFF.

The V call is TRBV7-2, the J call TRBJ1-1, with D possibly being TRBD1 (5 bases). The CDR3 consists of 14 residues. Germline V gene sequence: CDR1 SGHTA, CDR2 FQGNSA. V lost 2 bases and J 7 bases, leaving 14 bases between the germline ends. The CDR3 DNA is TGTGCCAGCAGCTTAATGCTGGGGCCGGGTGAAGCTTTCTTT. Translating gives CASSLMLGPGEAFF.

This chain connects TRBV5-1 to TRBJ2-1, with D perhaps matching TRBD2 (5 bases). This CDR3 comprises 15 residues. Deletions cut 0 bases from V and 3 bases from J, with 10 bases between. Germline-derived CDR1 and CDR2 are SGHRS and YFSETQ. CDR3 coding DNA: TGCGCCAGCAGCTTGGATGGAGGAGACTACAATGAGCAGTTCTTC. Residues: CASSLDGGDYNEQFF.

This clone appeared a few times. The chain uses TRBV11-3 and TRBJ2-1; 12 bases agree with TRBD2. Germline V CDR1 and CDR2: SGHNT, YENEEA. The CDR3 runs to 16 residues. V was clipped by 7 bases and J by 4 bases; unmatched bases: 8. DNA for the CDR3: TGTGCCAGCACCAAGGCCGGGACTAGCGGGTACAATGAGCAGTTCTTC. Its translation: CASTKAGTSGYNEQFF.

V is TRBV9 and J is TRBJ1-2, with D hard to call. CDR3 length: 14 residues. Between the trimmed V and J ends, which lost 0 bases and 4 bases, there was a span of 10 bases. Germline lookup yields CDR1 SGDLS and CDR2 YYNGEE. CDR3 region: CASSVADGGYGYTF. The CDR3 nucleotides are TGTGCCAGCAGCGTAGCTGATGGCGGCTATGGCTACACCTTC.

The chain is built from TRBV5-1 and TRBJ2-4, with TRBD1 as a possible D gene (6 bases). V was trimmed by 4 bases and J by 3 bases, leaving 14 bases between them. There are 15 residues in the CDR3. Germline CDR1 and CDR2: SGHRS and YFSETQ. CDR3 sequence reads: CASSPTGIDKNIQYF. CDR3 sequence (DNA): TGCGCCAGCAGCCCGACAGGCATTGACAAAAACATTCAGTACTTC.

This clone came up once. The V call is TRBV2, the J call TRBJ2-2; 11 nucleotides match TRBD2. The V gene's germline CDR1 is SNHLY and CDR2 FYNNEI. The CDR3 consists of 18 residues. Trimming at V came to 8 bases and at J to 0 bases, leaving 11 bases not matched to a gene. The CDR3 protein is CASLDGTSGPANTGELFF. CDR3 in DNA: TGTGCCAGCTTGGACGGGACTAGCGGCCCCGCGAACACCGGGGAGCTGTTTTTT.

V is TRBV2 and J is TRBJ1-2; TRBD1 matches 7 bases. In germline, CDR1 is SNHLY, CDR2 FYNNEI. The CDR3 is 14 residues long. The V segment lost 6 bases and the J segment 6 bases; nucleotides outside the gene matches: 10. The CDR3 region has the DNA TGTGCCAGCAGCACTCGACAGGGAGAGGATGGCTACACCTTC. Translated: CASSTRQGEDGYTF.

V is TRBV5-1 and J is TRBJ2-3; TRBD1 aligns across 8 bases. Germline V CDR1 and CDR2: SGHRS, YFSETQ. J was trimmed by 2 bases and V by 4 bases; bases with no gene match: 6. The CDR3 runs 15 residues. Here the CDR3 DNA reads TGCGCCAGCAGCACAACACAGGGGGACACAGATACGCAGTATTTT. Amino acids: CASSTTQGDTDTQYF.

This clone was found a few times. The rearrangement uses TRBV6-5 and TRBJ1-1; D uncertain. The CDR3 consists of 13 residues. CDR1 MNHEY and CDR2 SVGAGI come from the germline V gene. With 6 bases removed from V and 4 bases from J, the gap between germline ends came to 12 bases. CDR3 sequence (DNA): TGTGCCAGCAGGGCGTACCCGGGCACTGAAGCTTTCTTT. Residues: CASRAYPGTEAFF.

The chain employs TRBV5-1 and TRBJ2-7; 9 nucleotides match TRBD1. Losses at the gene ends were 2 bases for V and 5 bases for J; bases not matched to a gene: 5. Germline CDR1 SGHRS, CDR2 YFSETQ. There are 14 residues in the CDR3. CDR3 bases: TGCGCCAGCAGCTTAGGGACAGGGCGGGACGAGCAGTACTTC. Its protein is CASSLGTGRDEQYF.

This clone is a singleton in its sample. This sequence joins TRBV5-1 and TRBJ2-7; 7 bases agree with TRBD2. V shed 2 bases, J shed 3 bases, and the junction held 8 bases outside the gene matches. CDR1 and CDR2 from the germline V gene are SGHRS and YFSETQ. The CDR3 runs to 15 residues. The CDR3: CASSFPSTGGYEQYF. The CDR3 DNA is TGCGCCAGCAGCTTTCCCTCGACGGGGGGCTACGAGCAGTACTTC.